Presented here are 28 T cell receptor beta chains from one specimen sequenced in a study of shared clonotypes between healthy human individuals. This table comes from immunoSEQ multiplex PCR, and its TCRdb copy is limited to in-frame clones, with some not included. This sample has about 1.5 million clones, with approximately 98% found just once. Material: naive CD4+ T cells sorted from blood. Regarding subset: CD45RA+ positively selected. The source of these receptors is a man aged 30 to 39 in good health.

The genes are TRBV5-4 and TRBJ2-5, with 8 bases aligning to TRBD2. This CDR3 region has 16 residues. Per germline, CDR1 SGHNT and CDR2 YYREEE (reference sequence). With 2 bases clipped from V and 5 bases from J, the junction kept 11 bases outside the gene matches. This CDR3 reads CASSLAEAGEQETQYF. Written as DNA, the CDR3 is TGTGCCAGCAGCTTAGCAGAAGCGGGAGAGCAGGAGACCCAGTACTTC.

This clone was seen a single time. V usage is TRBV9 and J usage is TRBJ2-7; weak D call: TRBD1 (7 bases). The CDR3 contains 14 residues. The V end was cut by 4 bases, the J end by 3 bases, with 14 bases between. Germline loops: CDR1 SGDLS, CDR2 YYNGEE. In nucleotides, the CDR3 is TGTGCCAGCAGCCCTCAGGGGGGCGGCTACGAGCAGTACTTC. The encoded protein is CASSPQGGGYEQYF.

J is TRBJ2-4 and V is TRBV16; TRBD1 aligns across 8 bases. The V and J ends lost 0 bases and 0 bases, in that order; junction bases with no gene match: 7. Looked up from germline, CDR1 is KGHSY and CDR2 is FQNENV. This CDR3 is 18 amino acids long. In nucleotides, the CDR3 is TGTGCCAGCAGCCAATCGGGCGGTCAGGGGGCAGCCAAAAACATTCAGTACTTC. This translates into CASSQSGGQGAAKNIQYF.

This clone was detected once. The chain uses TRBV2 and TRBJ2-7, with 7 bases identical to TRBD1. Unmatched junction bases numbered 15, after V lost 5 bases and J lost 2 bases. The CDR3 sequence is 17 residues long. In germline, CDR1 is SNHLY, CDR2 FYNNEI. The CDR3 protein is CASSFRRTGEFPYEQYF. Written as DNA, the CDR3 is TGTGCCAGCAGTTTTAGACGGACAGGCGAGTTTCCCTACGAGCAGTACTTC.

Here the CDR3 DNA reads TGTGCCAGCAGTGAAAACCCGCTCGATCCATACGAGCAGTACTTC. Translated: CASSENPLDPYEQYF. The rearrangement joins TRBV2 to TRBJ2-7; D uncertain. The CDR3 is 15 amino acids. V gave up 2 bases and J gave up 4 bases, with 15 bases separating them. Germline loops: CDR1 SNHLY, CDR2 FYNNEI.

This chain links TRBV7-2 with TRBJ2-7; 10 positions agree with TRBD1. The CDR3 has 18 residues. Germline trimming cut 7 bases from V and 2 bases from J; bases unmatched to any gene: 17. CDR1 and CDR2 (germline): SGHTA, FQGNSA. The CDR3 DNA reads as TGTGCCAGCACCTCCCGGGACAGGGGTCCATCCAGAACCTACGAGCAGTACTTC. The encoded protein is CASTSRDRGPSRTYEQYF.

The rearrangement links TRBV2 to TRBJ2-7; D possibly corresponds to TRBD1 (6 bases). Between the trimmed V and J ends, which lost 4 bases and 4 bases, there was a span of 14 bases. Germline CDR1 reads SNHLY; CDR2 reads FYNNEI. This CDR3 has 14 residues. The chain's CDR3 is CASSVSAGAYEQYF. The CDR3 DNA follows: TGTGCCAGCAGTGTGTCCGCAGGGGCGTACGAGCAGTACTTC.

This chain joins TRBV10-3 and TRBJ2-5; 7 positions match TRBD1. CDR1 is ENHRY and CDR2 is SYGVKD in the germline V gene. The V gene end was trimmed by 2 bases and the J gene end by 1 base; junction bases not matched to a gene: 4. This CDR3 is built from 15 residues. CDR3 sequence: CAISERTGSQETQYF. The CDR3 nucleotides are TGTGCCATCAGTGAGCGGACAGGCTCCCAAGAGACCCAGTACTTC.

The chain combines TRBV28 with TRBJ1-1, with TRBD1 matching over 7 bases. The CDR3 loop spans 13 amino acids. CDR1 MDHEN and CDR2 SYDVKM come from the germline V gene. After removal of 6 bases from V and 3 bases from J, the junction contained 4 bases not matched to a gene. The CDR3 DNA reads TGTGCCAGCAGAGGGGACAGTTACACTGAAGCTTTCTTT. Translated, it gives CASRGDSYTEAFF.

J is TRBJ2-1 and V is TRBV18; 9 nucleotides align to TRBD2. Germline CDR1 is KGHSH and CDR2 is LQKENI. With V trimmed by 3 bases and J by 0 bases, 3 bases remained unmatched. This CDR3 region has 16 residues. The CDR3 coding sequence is TGTGCCAGCTCACCTCGACTAGCGGACTCCTACAATGAGCAGTTCTTC. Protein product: CASSPRLADSYNEQFF. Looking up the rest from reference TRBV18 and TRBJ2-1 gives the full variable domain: NAGVMQNPRHLVRRRGQEARLRCSPMKGHSHVYWYRQLPEEGLKFMVYLQKENIIDESGMPKERFSAEFPKEGPSILRIQQVVRGDSAAYFCASSPRLADSYNEQFFGPGTRLTVL.

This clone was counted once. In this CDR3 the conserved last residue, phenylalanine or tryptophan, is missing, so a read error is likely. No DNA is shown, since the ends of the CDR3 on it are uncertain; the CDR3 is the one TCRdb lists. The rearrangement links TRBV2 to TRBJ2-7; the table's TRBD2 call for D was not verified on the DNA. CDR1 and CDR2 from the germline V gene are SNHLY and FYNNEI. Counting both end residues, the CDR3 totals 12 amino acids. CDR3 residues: CASSGTSGRAHS.

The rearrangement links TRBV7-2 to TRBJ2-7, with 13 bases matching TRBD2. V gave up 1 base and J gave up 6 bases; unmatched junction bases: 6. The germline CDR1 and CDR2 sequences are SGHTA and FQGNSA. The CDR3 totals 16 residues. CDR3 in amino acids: CASSLDSTSGRGEQYF. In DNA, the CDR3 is TGTGCCAGCAGCTTAGATTCCACTAGCGGGAGGGGCGAGCAGTACTTC.

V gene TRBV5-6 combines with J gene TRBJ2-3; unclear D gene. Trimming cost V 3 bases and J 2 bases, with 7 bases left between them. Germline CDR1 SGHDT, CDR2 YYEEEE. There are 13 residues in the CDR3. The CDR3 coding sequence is TGTGCCAGCAGCTGGGCCGTCACAGATACGCAGTATTTT. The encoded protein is CASSWAVTDTQYF.

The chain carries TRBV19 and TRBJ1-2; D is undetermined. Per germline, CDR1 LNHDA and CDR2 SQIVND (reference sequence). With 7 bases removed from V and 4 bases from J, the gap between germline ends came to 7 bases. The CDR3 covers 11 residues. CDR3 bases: TGTGCCAGTAATATTGGCTATGGCTACACCTTC. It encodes CASNIGYGYTF.

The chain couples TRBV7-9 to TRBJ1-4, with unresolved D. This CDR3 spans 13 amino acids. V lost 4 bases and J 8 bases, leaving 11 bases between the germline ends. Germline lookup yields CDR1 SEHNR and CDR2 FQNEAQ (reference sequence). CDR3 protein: CASSSLNEEKLFF. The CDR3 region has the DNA TGTGCCAGCAGCTCCCTCAACGAGGAAAAACTGTTTTTT.

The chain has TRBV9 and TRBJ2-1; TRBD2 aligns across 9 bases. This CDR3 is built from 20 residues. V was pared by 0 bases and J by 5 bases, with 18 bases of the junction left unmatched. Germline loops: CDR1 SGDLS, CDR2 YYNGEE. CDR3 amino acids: CASSVATGTSQRKSDNEQFF. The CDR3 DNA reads TGTGCCAGCAGCGTAGCTACGGGGACTAGCCAAAGGAAGAGTGACAATGAGCAGTTCTTC.

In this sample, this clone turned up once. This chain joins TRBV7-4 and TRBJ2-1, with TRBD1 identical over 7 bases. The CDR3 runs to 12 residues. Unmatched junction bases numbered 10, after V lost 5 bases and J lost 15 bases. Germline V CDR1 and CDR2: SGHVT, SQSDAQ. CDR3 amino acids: CASSRRQGKRFF. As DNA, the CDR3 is TGTGCCAGCAGCCGGCGACAGGGCAAACGGTTCTTC.

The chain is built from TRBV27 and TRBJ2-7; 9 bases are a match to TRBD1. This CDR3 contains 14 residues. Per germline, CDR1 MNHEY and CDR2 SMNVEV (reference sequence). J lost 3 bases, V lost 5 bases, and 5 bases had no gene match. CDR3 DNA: TGTGCCAGCAGTAAGACAGGGGGGCTCTACGAGCAGTACTTC. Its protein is CASSKTGGLYEQYF.

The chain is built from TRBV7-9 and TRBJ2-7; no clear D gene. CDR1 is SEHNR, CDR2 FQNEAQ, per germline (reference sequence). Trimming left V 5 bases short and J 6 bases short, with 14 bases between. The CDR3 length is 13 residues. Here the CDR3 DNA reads TGTGCCAGCAGCGGTCAAGCGATTCGCGAGCAGTACTTC. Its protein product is CASSGQAIREQYF.

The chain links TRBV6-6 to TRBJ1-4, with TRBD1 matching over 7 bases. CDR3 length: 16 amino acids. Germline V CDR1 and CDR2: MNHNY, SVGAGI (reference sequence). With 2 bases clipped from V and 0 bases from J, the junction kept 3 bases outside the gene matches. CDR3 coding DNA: TGTGCCAGCAGTTACCCAGGACAGGCAACTAATGAAAAACTGTTTTTT. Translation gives CASSYPGQATNEKLFF.

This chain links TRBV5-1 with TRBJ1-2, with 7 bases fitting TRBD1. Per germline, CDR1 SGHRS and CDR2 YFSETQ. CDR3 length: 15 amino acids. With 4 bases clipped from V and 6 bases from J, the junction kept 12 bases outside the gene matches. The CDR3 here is CASSLQGTEGHGYTF. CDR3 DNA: TGCGCCAGCAGCCTCCAAGGGACAGAGGGGCATGGCTACACCTTC.

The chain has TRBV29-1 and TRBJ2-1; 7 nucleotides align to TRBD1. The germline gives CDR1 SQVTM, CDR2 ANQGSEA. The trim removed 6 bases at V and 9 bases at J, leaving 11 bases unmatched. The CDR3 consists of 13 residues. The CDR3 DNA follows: TGCAGCGTCCCTTCCGACAGGGTTGGTGAGCAGTTCTTC. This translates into CSVPSDRVGEQFF.

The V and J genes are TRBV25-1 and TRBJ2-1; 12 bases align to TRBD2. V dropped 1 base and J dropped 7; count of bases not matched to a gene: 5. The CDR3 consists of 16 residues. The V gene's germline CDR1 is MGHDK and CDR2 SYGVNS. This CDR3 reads CASSESTSGRLNEQFF. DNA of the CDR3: TGTGCCAGCAGTGAATCAACTAGCGGGAGGCTGAATGAGCAGTTCTTC.

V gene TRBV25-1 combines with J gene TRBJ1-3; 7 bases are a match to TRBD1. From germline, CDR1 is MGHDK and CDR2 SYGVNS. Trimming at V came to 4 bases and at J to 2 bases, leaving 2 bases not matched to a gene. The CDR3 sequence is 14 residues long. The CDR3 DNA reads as TGTGCCAGCAGTGCCACAGGGGCTGGAAACACCATATATTTT. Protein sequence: CASSATGAGNTIYF. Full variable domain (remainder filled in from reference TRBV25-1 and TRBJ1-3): EADIYQTPRYLVIGTGKKITLECSQTMGHDKMYWYQQDPGMELHLIHYSYGVNSTEKGDLSSESTVSRIRTEHFPLTLESARPSHTSQYLCASSATGAGNTIYFGEGSWLTVV.

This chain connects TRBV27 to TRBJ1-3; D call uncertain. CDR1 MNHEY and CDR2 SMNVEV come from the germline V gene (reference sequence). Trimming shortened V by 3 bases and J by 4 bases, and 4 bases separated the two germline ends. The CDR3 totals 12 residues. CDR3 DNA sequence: TGTGCCAGCAGTTTTCGGGGAAACACCATATATTTT. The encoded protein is CASSFRGNTIYF.

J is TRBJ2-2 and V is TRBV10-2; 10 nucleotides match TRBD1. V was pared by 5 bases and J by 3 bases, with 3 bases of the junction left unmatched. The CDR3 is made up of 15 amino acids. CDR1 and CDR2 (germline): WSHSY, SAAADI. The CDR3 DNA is TGCGCCAGCAGTCGTGGGACAGGGGACACCGGGGAGCTGTTTTTT. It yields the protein CASSRGTGDTGELFF.

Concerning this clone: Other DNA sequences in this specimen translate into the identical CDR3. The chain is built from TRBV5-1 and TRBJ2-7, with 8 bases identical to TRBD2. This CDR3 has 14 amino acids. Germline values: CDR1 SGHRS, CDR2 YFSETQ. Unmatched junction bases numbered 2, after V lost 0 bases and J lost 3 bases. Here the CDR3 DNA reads TGCGCCAGCAGCTTGGCGGGGACTAGCTACGAGCAGTACTTC. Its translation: CASSLAGTSYEQYF. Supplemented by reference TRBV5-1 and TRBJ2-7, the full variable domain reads KAGVTQTPRYLIKTRGQQVTLSCSPISGHRSVSWYQQTPGQGLQFLFEYFSETQRNKGNFPGRFSGRQFSNSRSEMNVSTLELGDSALYLCASSLAGTSYEQYFGPGTRLTVT.

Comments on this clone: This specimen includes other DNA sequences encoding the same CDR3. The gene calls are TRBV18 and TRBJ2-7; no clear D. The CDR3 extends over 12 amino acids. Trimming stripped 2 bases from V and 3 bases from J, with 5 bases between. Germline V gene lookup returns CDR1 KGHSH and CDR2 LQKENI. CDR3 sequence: CASSPRDYEQYF. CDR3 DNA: TGTGCCAGCTCACCAAGAGACTACGAGCAGTACTTC.